This T cell receptor beta chain emerged from a study of blood T cell repertoires in COVID-19. Study-wide context: PBMCs, B-cell-depleted T cells, or T cells provided the cDNA or gDNA that made up the material.

Trimming removed 7 bases from V and 5 bases from J; junction bases left unmatched: 12. This CDR3 spans 15 amino acids. The germline gives CDR1 PRHDT, CDR2 FYEKMQ (reference sequence). The repertoire was sequenced with immunoSEQ multiplex PCR; TCRdb's copy has only in-frame clones and lacks some. The sample includes approximately 350,000 clones, around 86% of them seen just once. Seattle cases were enrolled at active infection and followed longitudinally. What was sequenced was peripheral blood. This chain joins TRBV13 and TRBJ2-5, with 8 bases identical to TRBD1. The source is a woman aged 45-60 years with COVID-19, enrolled during active disease. CDR3 DNA: TGTGCCAGCACTCTCAGGGGGCGCGGTGGGGAGACCCAGTACTTC. This translates into CASTLRGRGGETQYF. The whole variable domain, remainder taken from reference TRBV13 and TRBJ2-5, is AAGVIQSPRHLIKEKRETATLKCYPIPRHDTVYWYQQGPGQDPQFLISFYEKMQSDKGSIPDRFSAQQFSDYHSELNMSSLELGDSALYFCASTLRGRGGETQYFGPGTRLLVL.